One and the same sample provided the 28 T cell receptor beta chains below, sequenced in a study of T-cell reconstitution after alpha-beta-depleted transplantation in children. Unique molecular identifiers tagged the TCRbeta library. TCRdb reprocessed the PCR reads with MiXCR, giving one entry per CDR3 protein. The sample holds about 500,000 distinct CDR3 sequences; 30% to 35% are singletons and the top ten take 2% to 2.5%. Sequenced material: PBMCs from the stem cell graft donor, taken from the stem cell graft. Every receptor here comes from a human donor who donated a stem cell graft to a child with aplastic anemia.

The J gene is TRBJ2-3, the V gene TRBV20-1, with D possibly matching TRBD2 (7 bases). CDR3 length: 14 amino acids. Trimming removed 3 bases at V and 4 bases at J, with 14 bases between. The germline CDR1 and CDR2 sequences are DFQATT and SNEGSKA (reference sequence). CDR3 in amino acids: CSARAQGGADTQYF. The DNA of the CDR3 is TGCAGTGCTAGGGCTCAAGGGGGGGCAGATACGCAGTATTTT.

This clonotype has a handful of counts. V and J are TRBV9 and TRBJ1-1; D might be TRBD1 (6 bases). The ends were cut back, 0 bases at V and 1 base at J, with 7 bases in the middle. The germline V gene has CDR1 SGDLS and CDR2 YYNGEE. This CDR3 is built from 14 residues. The chain's CDR3 is CASSVEQGNTEAFF. CDR3 nucleotide sequence: TGTGCCAGCAGCGTAGAACAGGGGAACACTGAAGCTTTCTTT.

The rearrangement uses TRBV5-1 and TRBJ2-1; TRBD2 is a possible D gene (6 bases). The V gene lost 0 bases and the J gene lost 6 bases, with 16 bases spanning the gap. CDR1 SGHRS and CDR2 YFSETQ come from the germline V gene. The CDR3 runs 16 residues. CDR3 residues: CASSLGLTGVFNEQFF. The CDR3 bases are TGCGCCAGCAGCTTGGGTTTAACGGGAGTTTTCAATGAGCAGTTCTTC. The complete variable domain, with remaining parts taken from reference TRBV5-1 and TRBJ2-1, reads KAGVTQTPRYLIKTRGQQVTLSCSPISGHRSVSWYQQTPGQGLQFLFEYFSETQRNKGNFPGRFSGRQFSNSRSEMNVSTLELGDSALYLCASSLGLTGVFNEQFFGPGTRLTVL.

The rearrangement links TRBV20-1 to TRBJ2-5, with D unclear. The CDR3 totals 13 residues. Germline V gene data show CDR1 as DFQATT and CDR2 as SNEGSKA (reference sequence). V was clipped by 6 bases and J by 2 bases, with 13 bases between them. The CDR3 coding sequence is TGCAGTGCCGCGTCCGCACCTCAAGAGACCCAGTACTTC. Translation: CSAASAPQETQYF.

The V and J genes are TRBV20-1 and TRBJ1-1; D is undetermined. Trimming took off 0 bases at V and 1 base at J, with 9 bases between the two ends. This CDR3 is built from 14 residues. CDR1 and CDR2 from the germline V gene are DFQATT and SNEGSKA (reference sequence). CDR3 in DNA: TGCAGTGCTAGAGACCACTGGGGGAACACTGAAGCTTTCTTT. Its translation is CSARDHWGNTEAFF.

This clonotype was seen only once. This chain joins TRBV7-2 and TRBJ1-2; the D is unclear. Germline lookup yields CDR1 SGHTA and CDR2 FQGNSA. Trimming pared 5 bases from V and 3 bases from J, leaving 10 bases between. The CDR3 has 13 amino acids. The CDR3 loop reads CASSATGDYGYTF. The CDR3 bases are TGTGCCAGCAGCGCCACCGGGGACTATGGCTACACCTTC.

The sample holds a few counts of this clonotype. V usage is TRBV19 and J usage is TRBJ1-1; D gene unclear. Per germline, CDR1 LNHDA and CDR2 SQIVND (reference sequence). This CDR3 comprises 14 residues. V was cut by 7 bases and J by 1 base, with 13 bases left in between. Here the CDR3 reads CASTWFAGNTEAFF. Here the CDR3 DNA reads TGTGCCAGTACCTGGTTCGCGGGGAACACTGAAGCTTTCTTT.

This clonotype came up a few times. The genes are TRBV25-1 and TRBJ1-2; possible D gene TRBD1, 6 bases. Germline V gives CDR1 MGHDK, CDR2 SYGVNS. The V end lost 7 bases, the J end lost 4 bases, and 13 bases lay between the germline ends. This CDR3 contains 13 residues. In DNA form, the CDR3 reads TGTGCCAGCACCCCGCAACAGGGCTATGGCTACACCTTC. It translates to CASTPQQGYGYTF.

This sequence joins TRBV6-2 or TRBV6-3 and TRBJ2-6; the D call may be TRBD1 or TRBD2 (7 bases each). CDR3 length equals 18 residues. Trimming shortened V by 4 bases and J by 0 bases, and 16 bases separated the two germline ends. CDR1 and CDR2 (germline): MNHEY, SVGEGT. This CDR3 is CASSLPGGAPSGANVLTF. The CDR3 region has the DNA TGTGCCAGCAGTTTACCAGGGGGGGCTCCCTCTGGGGCCAACGTCCTGACTTTC.

V is TRBV20-1 and J is TRBJ2-5, with 9 nucleotides matching TRBD1. With V trimmed by 3 bases and J by 5 bases, 4 bases remained unmatched. The germline V gene encodes CDR1 DFQATT and CDR2 SNEGSKA (reference sequence). The CDR3 is 13 amino acids. CDR3 loop: CSARWTGDETQYF. DNA for the CDR3: TGCAGTGCTAGGTGGACAGGGGATGAGACCCAGTACTTC.

There are a few counts of this clonotype. The V gene is TRBV29-1, the J gene TRBJ1-1; no clear D. This CDR3 is 11 amino acids long. Trimming stripped 5 bases from V and 2 bases from J, with 6 bases between. Germline V gene data show CDR1 as SQVTM and CDR2 as ANQGSEA. CDR3 nucleotide sequence: TGCAGCGTTTGGGGAAACACTGAAGCTTTCTTT. Protein sequence: CSVWGNTEAFF.

With regard to this clonotype: The junction does not match germline at one end; this may be a read error. The chain has TRBV29-1 and TRBJ2-5, with 10 bases fitting TRBD1. This CDR3 comprises 12 residues. From germline, CDR1 is SQVTM and CDR2 ANQGSEA. CDR3 loop: CGVRTGGETQYF. CDR3 coding DNA: TGCGGCGTTAGGACAGGGGGAGAGACCCAGTACTTC.

This clonotype was seen a few times. V is TRBV29-1 and J is TRBJ2-7, with 9 nucleotides matching TRBD2. Germline trimming cut 5 bases from V and 0 bases from J; bases unmatched to any gene: 11. Germline V CDR1 and CDR2: SQVTM, ANQGSEA. This CDR3 has 16 amino acids. The CDR3 is CSVLGIAGVPSYEQYF. CDR3 DNA: TGCAGCGTTTTGGGAATAGCGGGAGTTCCCTCCTACGAGCAGTACTTC.

This clonotype turned up a few times. The chain joins TRBV4-1 to TRBJ1-1; no firm D call. This CDR3 comprises 14 residues. Trimming cost V 0 bases and J 3 bases, with 8 bases left between them. CDR1 MGHRA and CDR2 YSYEKL come from the germline V gene. CDR3 protein: CASSQESTDTEAFF. The CDR3 DNA follows: TGCGCCAGCAGCCAAGAAAGTACAGACACTGAAGCTTTCTTT.

This chain joins TRBV3-1 and TRBJ1-1; TRBD1 is a possible D gene (5 bases). The CDR3 has 15 residues. Germline V lookup: CDR1 LGHDT, CDR2 YNNKEL (reference sequence). Trimming took off 8 bases at V and 1 base at J, with 17 bases between the two ends. The CDR3 sequence: CASEQVGIANTEAFF. The CDR3 DNA reads TGTGCCAGCGAACAGGTGGGAATAGCGAACACTGAAGCTTTCTTT. The full variable domain, completed using reference TRBV3-1 and TRBJ1-1, is DTAVSQTPKYLVTQMGNDKSIKCEQNLGHDTMYWYKQDSKKFLKIMFSYNNKELIINETVPNRFSPKSPDKAHLNLHINSLELGDSAVYFCASEQVGIANTEAFFGQGTRLTVV.

This clonotype showed up just a few times. V gene TRBV6-2 or TRBV6-3 combines with J gene TRBJ1-5; D gene ambiguous. The CDR3 loop spans 12 amino acids. The germline V gene has CDR1 MNHEY and CDR2 SVGEGT. V dropped 2 bases and J dropped 7 bases, with 6 bases sitting between them. DNA for the CDR3: TGTGCCAGCAGTTACACCCTGCAGCCCCAGCATTTT. Its protein is CASSYTLQPQHF.

This clonotype was observed a single time. J is TRBJ2-2 and V is TRBV18; D not resolved. Trimming stripped 5 bases from V and 10 bases from J, with 17 bases between. Germline CDR1 KGHSH, CDR2 LQKENI. The CDR3 is 14 amino acids. The CDR3 region has the DNA TGTGCCAGCTCATCCACGACCGTCTTTGAGGAGCTGTTTTTT. It yields the protein CASSSTTVFEELFF.

V usage is TRBV24-1 and J usage is TRBJ1-5; no firm D call. The V and J ends lost 1 base and 3 bases respectively, with 6 bases between them. This CDR3 has 14 residues. Germline CDR1 KGHDR, CDR2 SFDVKD. The CDR3 loop is CATSDFTDNQPQHF. CDR3 DNA sequence: TGTGCCACCAGTGATTTCACAGACAATCAGCCCCAGCATTTT.

The CDR3 DNA reads TGTGCCTGGAGCGGGACAGGGCGCAATCAGCCCCAGCATTTT. As protein: CAWSGTGRNQPQHF. The chain joins TRBV30 to TRBJ1-5, with 9 bases fitting TRBD1. Germline CDR1 is GTSNPN and CDR2 is SVGIG (reference sequence). This CDR3 has 14 residues. The V segment lost 3 bases and the J segment 2 bases; nucleotides outside the gene matches: 2.

The gene calls are TRBV12-3 or TRBV12-4 and TRBJ2-2; 7 bases fit TRBD1. V gave up 5 bases and J gave up 4 bases; unmatched junction bases: 16. The CDR3 is 18 amino acids. As DNA, the CDR3 is TGTGCCAGCAGTGGGGATGTCAGGGGGACGTTCGGCACCGGGGAGCTGTTTTTT. The encoded protein is CASSGDVRGTFGTGELFF.

The sample holds many counts of this clonotype. This chain joins TRBV7-8 and TRBJ2-3; 9 bases match TRBD2. Germline CDR1 and CDR2: SGHVS and FQNEAQ. This CDR3 has 15 residues. J lost 1 base, V lost 6 bases, and 5 bases had no gene match. CDR3 residues: CASRPTSGRTDTQYF. In DNA form, the CDR3 reads TGTGCCAGCAGGCCCACTAGCGGGCGCACAGATACGCAGTATTTT.

The table lists this clonotype with a few counts. The CDR3 spells CAWGSEVDIQYF. CDR3 DNA: TGTGCCTGGGGGTCTGAAGTAGACATTCAGTACTTC. This chain uses TRBV30 with TRBJ2-4; D is uncertain. This CDR3 comprises 12 residues. Germline assignment: CDR1 GTSNPN and CDR2 SVGIG (reference sequence). Between the trimmed V and J ends, which lost 5 bases and 8 bases, there was a span of 13 bases.

J is TRBJ1-4 and V is TRBV6-2 or TRBV6-3; 8 bases align to TRBD1. With 7 bases clipped from V and 7 bases from J, the junction kept 2 bases outside the gene matches. The CDR3 loop spans 12 amino acids. CDR1 MNHEY and CDR2 SVGEGT come from the germline V gene. Here the CDR3 DNA reads TGTGCCAGCAACGACAGGGGTGAAAAACTGTTTTTT. Encoded protein: CASNDRGEKLFF.

The chain uses TRBV3-1 and TRBJ2-7; D is perhaps TRBD2 (6 bases). CDR1 is LGHDT and CDR2 is YNNKEL in the germline V gene (reference sequence). This CDR3 is 14 amino acids long. V lost 5 bases and J 3 bases, leaving 14 bases between the germline ends. The CDR3 protein is CASSYRDSNYEQYF. CDR3 in DNA: TGTGCCAGCAGCTACCGGGACTCCAACTACGAGCAGTACTTC.

This clonotype was recorded a few times. The chain couples TRBV18 to TRBJ1-5; 8 nucleotides match TRBD1. Unmatched junction bases numbered 8, after V lost 3 bases and J lost 4 bases. This CDR3 has 16 residues. The germline gives CDR1 KGHSH, CDR2 LQKENI. Here the CDR3 reads CASSPGATGGNQPQHF. CDR3 nucleotides: TGTGCCAGCTCACCCGGCGCCACAGGGGGTAATCAGCCCCAGCATTTT.

This chain links TRBV5-1 with TRBJ1-1, with a tentative D call TRBD1 (6 bases). The CDR3 is made up of 15 amino acids. The germline V gene encodes CDR1 SGHRS and CDR2 YFSETQ. V dropped 3 bases and J dropped 1 base, with 13 bases sitting between them. The CDR3 DNA reads TGCGCCAGCAGCTCCGAGACAGGCTGGAACACTGAAGCTTTCTTT. It specifies CASSSETGWNTEAFF.

This clonotype occurred a few times. In DNA, the CDR3 is TGTGCCACCGACTTCGGGTTGGGGCCCCAAGAGACCCAGTACTTC. This gives the protein CATDFGLGPQETQYF. V usage is TRBV19 and J usage is TRBJ2-5; perhaps TRBD1 as D (5 bases). The CDR3 spans 15 residues. Per the germline V gene, CDR1 is LNHDA and CDR2 is SQIVND (reference sequence). Between the trimmed V and J ends, which lost 10 bases and 1 base, there was a span of 19 bases. The full variable domain, in which reference TRBV19 and TRBJ2-5 provide the parts outside the CDR3, is DGGITQSPKYLFRKEGQNVTLSCEQNLNHDAMYWYRQDPGQGLRLIYYSQIVNDFQKGDIAEGYSVSREKKESFPLTVTSAQKNPTAFYLCATDFGLGPQETQYFGPGTRLLVL.

This clonotype showed up just a few times. CDR3 in DNA: TGTGCCAGCAGTTTGATCCTGGCAGAAGCTTTCTTT. Amino acids: CASSLILAEAFF. The chain combines TRBV28 with TRBJ1-1; D is uncertain. The CDR3 has 12 residues. V lost 3 bases, J lost 8 bases, and 10 bases lay in between. CDR1 is MDHEN, CDR2 SYDVKM, per germline.